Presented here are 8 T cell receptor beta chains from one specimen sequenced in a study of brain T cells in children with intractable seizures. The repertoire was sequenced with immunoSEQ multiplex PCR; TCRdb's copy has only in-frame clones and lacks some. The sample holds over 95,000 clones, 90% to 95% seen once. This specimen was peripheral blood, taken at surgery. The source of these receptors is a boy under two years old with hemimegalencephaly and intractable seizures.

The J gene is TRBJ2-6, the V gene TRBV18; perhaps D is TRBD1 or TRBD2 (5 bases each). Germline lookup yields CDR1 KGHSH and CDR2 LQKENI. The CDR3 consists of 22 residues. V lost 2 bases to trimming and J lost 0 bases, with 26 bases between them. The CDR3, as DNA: TGTGCCAGCTCACCATTGATAGAGGGTTTGGGCAGGGCGCCCTCTGGGGCCAACGTCCTGACTTTC. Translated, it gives CASSPLIEGLGRAPSGANVLTF. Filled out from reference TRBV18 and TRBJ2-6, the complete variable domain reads NAGVMQNPRHLVRRRGQEARLRCSPMKGHSHVYWYRQLPEEGLKFMVYLQKENIIDESGMPKERFSAEFPKEGPSILRIQQVVRGDSAAYFCASSPLIEGLGRAPSGANVLTFGAGSRLTVL.

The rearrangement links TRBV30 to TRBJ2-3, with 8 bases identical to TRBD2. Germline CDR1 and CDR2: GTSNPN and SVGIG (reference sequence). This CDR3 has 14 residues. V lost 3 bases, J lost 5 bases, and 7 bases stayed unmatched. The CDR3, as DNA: TGTGCCTGGAGATTAGCGGGAAATGGAGATACGCAGTATTTT. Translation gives CAWRLAGNGDTQYF.

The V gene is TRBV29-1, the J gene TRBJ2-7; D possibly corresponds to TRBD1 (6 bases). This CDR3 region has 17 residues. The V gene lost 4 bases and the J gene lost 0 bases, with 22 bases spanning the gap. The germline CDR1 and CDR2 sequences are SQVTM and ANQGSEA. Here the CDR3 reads CSVVPRATGFLSYEQYF. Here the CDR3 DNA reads TGCAGCGTTGTGCCCCGGGCAACAGGGTTCCTCTCCTACGAGCAGTACTTC.

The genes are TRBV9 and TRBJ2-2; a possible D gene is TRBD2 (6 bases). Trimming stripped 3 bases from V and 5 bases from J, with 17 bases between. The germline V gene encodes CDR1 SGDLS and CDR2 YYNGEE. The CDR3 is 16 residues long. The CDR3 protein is CASSETSEGRTGELFF. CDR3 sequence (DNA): TGTGCCAGCAGCGAAACTTCGGAGGGCAGGACCGGGGAGCTGTTTTTT.

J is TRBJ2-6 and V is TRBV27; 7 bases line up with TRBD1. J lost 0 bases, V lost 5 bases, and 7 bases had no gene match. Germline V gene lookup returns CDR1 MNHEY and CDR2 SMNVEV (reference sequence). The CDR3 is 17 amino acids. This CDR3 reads CASSPGTVLSGANVLTF. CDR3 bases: TGTGCCAGCAGTCCAGGGACAGTCCTCTCTGGGGCCAACGTCCTGACTTTC.

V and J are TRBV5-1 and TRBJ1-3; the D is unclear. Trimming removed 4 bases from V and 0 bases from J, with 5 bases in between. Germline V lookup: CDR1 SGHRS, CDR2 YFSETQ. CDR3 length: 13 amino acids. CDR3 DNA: TGCGCCAGCAGCCGCAGCTCTGGAAACACCATATATTTT. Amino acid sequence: CASSRSSGNTIYF.

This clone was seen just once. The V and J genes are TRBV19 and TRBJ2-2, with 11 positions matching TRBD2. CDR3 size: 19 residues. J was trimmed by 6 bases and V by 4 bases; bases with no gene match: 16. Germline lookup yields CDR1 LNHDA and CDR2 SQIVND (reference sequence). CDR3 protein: CASSKLLGLADWKAGELFF. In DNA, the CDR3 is TGTGCCAGTAGTAAACTCCTGGGACTAGCGGACTGGAAGGCCGGGGAGCTGTTTTTT.

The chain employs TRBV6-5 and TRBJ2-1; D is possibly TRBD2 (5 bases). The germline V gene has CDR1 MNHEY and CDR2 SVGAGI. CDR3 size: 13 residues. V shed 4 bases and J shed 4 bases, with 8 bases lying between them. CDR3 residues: CASSSGLYNEQFF. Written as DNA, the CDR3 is TGTGCCAGCAGTTCCGGACTGTACAATGAGCAGTTCTTC.